This TCR beta chain derives from a study of CD4 T cells in relation to SARS-CoV-2 and coronaviruses. The unexposed donors gave CD4+ T cells in about 2011-2019, prior to COVID-19. Isolation of CD4+ T cells took place after around eleven days in culture. Here immunoSEQ multiplex PCR was the method, and the copy in TCRdb shows in-frame clones only, minus some. The data contain just over 25,000 clones, about 70% of them seen just once; the ten biggest clones take up about 10%. This clone has only a few counts. Its antigen is as yet unknown. This TCR was sampled from a human donor in good health. The material sequenced was CD4+ T cells from PBMCs, cultured in vitro.

This CDR3 reads CASSEDRWAEAFF. In DNA, the CDR3 is TGTGCCAGCAGTGAAGATAGGTGGGCTGAAGCTTTCTTT. V gene TRBV6-1 combines with J gene TRBJ1-1; no definite D call. The CDR3 spans 13 residues. From germline, CDR1 is MNHNS and CDR2 SASEGT. Trimming left V 1 base short and J 6 bases short, with 9 bases between.